The source of this T cell receptor beta chain is a study of T cell responses to AZD1222 COVID-19 vaccine. General study results and limits: Clonal diversity was possibly underestimated, and white British individuals and females predominated among donors.

Notes on this clone: No antigen is known for it.

Method: immunoSEQ multiplex PCR; TCRdb's copy keeps in-frame clones and lacks some. The table records around 50,000 clones, around 84% of them present only once. The CDR3 loop spans 17 amino acids. Germline assignment: CDR1 MDHEN and CDR2 SYDVKM. Trimming stripped 3 bases from V and 2 bases from J, with 20 bases between. This clonotype originated in an adult in good health. V usage is TRBV28 and J usage is TRBJ2-7; D is perhaps TRBD2 (5 bases). The starting material was peripheral blood, obtained on day 0 of AZD1222 vaccination. The chain's CDR3 is CASSLPLAAVGAYEQYF. Written as DNA, the CDR3 is TGTGCCAGCAGTTTGCCCCTCGCAGCGGTGGGTGCCTACGAGCAGTACTTC.